This T cell receptor (beta chain) stems from a study of OX40 agonist ivuxolimab in advanced cancers. For the study at large: At doses from 0.01 to 10 mg/kg, patients were given intravenous ivuxolimab every 2 weeks. Melanoma, hepatocellular carcinoma, head and neck or renal cell cancer occurred in dose-escalation patients. Findings of the study overall: Relative to CD4+ cells, CD8+ T cells on average had more expanded clones.

The data were produced by immunoSEQ multiplex PCR, yet TCRdb's version contains in-frame clones alone and is incomplete. The sample comprises more than 50,000 clones, about 79% of which are singletons, and approximately 1.5% rests with the top ten. This CDR3 region has 13 residues. Germline assignment: CDR1 MNHEY and CDR2 SMNVEV (reference sequence). The ends were cut back, 7 bases at V and 8 bases at J, with 14 bases in the middle. About this clone itself: The antigen is undetermined.

This clonotype was sampled from an adult with an advanced solid tumor such as melanoma, head and neck, liver or kidney cancer. Here the sequenced sample was CD4+ or CD8+ T cells sorted from blood, taken in a trial of the OX40 agonist ivuxolimab. The chain joins TRBV27 to TRBJ1-4, with D perhaps matching TRBD1 (5 bases). CDR3 sequence reads: CASKDKRREKLFF. In DNA, the CDR3 is TGTGCCAGCAAGGACAAGAGACGCGAAAAACTGTTTTTT.